A single sample gave rise to the 20 T cell receptor beta chains below, sequenced in a study of cytomegalovirus exposure and HLA in healthy donors. The PCR was carried out with 60 Vbeta primers and 13 Jbeta primers. Some clones are missing from TCRdb's copy, which holds only in-frame ones; the method was immunoSEQ multiplex PCR. Of approximately 160,000 clones in the sample, around 72% were seen once. Specimen: PBMCs. The receptors originated from a woman in her fifties or sixties in good health and CMV-seropositive.

The rearrangement uses TRBV7-9 and TRBJ1-3; tentative D call: TRBD1 (5 bases). Trimming left V 5 bases short and J 6 bases short, with 14 bases between. CDR1 and CDR2 from the germline V gene are SEHNR and FQNEAQ (reference sequence). CDR3 size: 14 residues. For the CDR3, the DNA is TGTGCCAGCAGCCTACCGGGACTACAAAACACCATATATTTT. Protein: CASSLPGLQNTIYF.

The chain is built from TRBV27 and TRBJ1-5; D remains unclear. Germline V CDR1 and CDR2: MNHEY, SMNVEV (reference sequence). The CDR3 is made up of 13 amino acids. Trimming took 5 bases from V and 1 from J, leaving 6 bases between them. In DNA form, the CDR3 reads TGTGCCAGCAGTCGCGTAAGCAATCAGCCCCAGCATTTT. Translation gives CASSRVSNQPQHF.

The chain has TRBV27 and TRBJ1-6; D unresolved. Germline CDR1 MNHEY, CDR2 SMNVEV (reference sequence). The CDR3 is made up of 13 amino acids. Trimming removed 7 bases from V and 6 bases from J, with 10 bases in between. DNA of the CDR3: TGTGCCAGCACCCGGGTCGTTAATTCACCCCTCCACTTT. Protein product: CASTRVVNSPLHF.

The gene calls are TRBV7-2 and TRBJ2-2, with 7 bases fitting TRBD1. V was pared by 4 bases and J by 4 bases, with 3 bases of the junction left unmatched. The germline gives CDR1 SGHTA, CDR2 FQGNSA. This CDR3 has 14 residues. CDR3 amino acids: CASSYDRATGELFF. DNA of the CDR3: TGTGCCAGCAGCTACGACAGGGCCACCGGGGAGCTGTTTTTT.

The chain combines TRBV2 with TRBJ2-5; tentative D call: TRBD1 (6 bases). Germline-derived CDR1 and CDR2 are SNHLY and FYNNEI. V shed 3 bases and J shed 0 bases, with 14 bases lying between them. There are 16 residues in the CDR3. CDR3 sequence: CASSDPDRFYQETQYF. The CDR3 DNA follows: TGTGCCAGCAGTGATCCTGACAGGTTTTACCAAGAGACCCAGTACTTC.

The chain recombines TRBV11-2 with TRBJ2-7; TRBD1 is a possible D gene (5 bases). The CDR3 sequence is 15 residues long. The V end lost 5 bases, the J end lost 5 bases, and 19 bases lay between the germline ends. In germline, CDR1 is SGHAT, CDR2 FQNNGV. The DNA for the CDR3 is TGTGCCAGCAGCACCACCCCGACAGTTTACGACGAGCAGTACTTC. Residues: CASSTTPTVYDEQYF.

V and J are TRBV5-6 and TRBJ2-5; 12 bases fit TRBD2. The end of the DNA fits TRBJ2-7 better, so the J call may be wrong. Germline V gives CDR1 SGHDT, CDR2 YYEEEE. The CDR3 length is 15 residues. CDR3 loop: CASSFLGLAGREQYF. CDR3 in DNA: TGTGCCAGCAGCTTCCTCGGACTAGCGGGACGCGAGCAGTACTTC.

The chain links TRBV5-4 to TRBJ2-4, with 10 bases identical to TRBD1. With 4 bases clipped from V and 1 base from J, the junction kept 5 bases outside the gene matches. The length of the CDR3 is 16 residues. Per the germline V gene, CDR1 is SGHNT and CDR2 is YYREEE (reference sequence). The DNA for the CDR3 is TGTGCCAGCAGCGGTCCGGGACAGGGGGCCAAAAACATTCAGTACTTC. Translating gives CASSGPGQGAKNIQYF.

The chain combines TRBV28 with TRBJ2-4; 9 bases line up with TRBD2. The CDR3 runs to 16 residues. Losses at the gene ends were 5 bases for V and 0 bases for J; bases not matched to a gene: 5. The germline V gene has CDR1 MDHEN and CDR2 SYDVKM. This CDR3 reads CASSRLADLAKNIQYF. Written as DNA, the CDR3 is TGTGCCAGCAGTCGACTAGCGGATCTAGCCAAAAACATTCAGTACTTC.

V gene TRBV19 combines with J gene TRBJ2-5, with 16 positions matching TRBD2. CDR3 length: 16 amino acids. The germline V gene has CDR1 LNHDA and CDR2 SQIVND (reference sequence). The junction had 0 bases not matched to a gene; V was cut back by 3 bases and J by 2 bases. The CDR3 loop is CASSMGLAGGQETQYF. The CDR3 DNA follows: TGTGCCAGTAGTATGGGACTAGCGGGGGGGCAAGAGACCCAGTACTTC.

This clone was picked up one time. The V and J genes are TRBV28 and TRBJ2-7; tentatively, D is TRBD2 (5 bases). Trimming took 7 bases from V and 7 from J, leaving 11 bases between them. Germline values: CDR1 MDHEN, CDR2 SYDVKM. This CDR3 has 11 residues. In nucleotides, the CDR3 is TGTGCCAGCATCCTCCGGGGAGAGCAGTACTTC. Encoded protein: CASILRGEQYF. Variable domain in full (rest from reference TRBV28 and TRBJ2-7): DVKVTQSSRYLVKRTGEKVFLECVQDMDHENMFWYRQDPGLGLRLIYFSYDVKMKEKGDIPEGYSVSREKKERFSLILESASTNQTSMYLCASILRGEQYFGPGTRLTVT.

This clone has just one count. The CDR3: CASSESRTVIKTEAFF. As DNA, the CDR3 is TGTGCCAGCAGTGAGAGTCGAACGGTGATAAAAACTGAAGCTTTCTTT. The J gene is TRBJ1-1, the V gene TRBV2, with D uncertain. This CDR3 spans 16 amino acids. CDR1 SNHLY and CDR2 FYNNEI come from the germline V gene. Trimming stripped 3 bases from V and 5 bases from J, with 19 bases between.

V is TRBV2 and J is TRBJ2-5; 8 bases agree with TRBD1. The DNA matches TRBJ2-7 better at its end, which makes the J call doubtful. This CDR3 is 13 amino acids long. Germline CDR1 SNHLY, CDR2 FYNNEI. CDR3 sequence reads: CASLRDRSYEQYF. The CDR3 nucleotides read TGTGCCAGCTTGCGGGACAGGTCCTACGAGCAGTACTTC.

This clone has more than one count but fewer than ten. The rearrangement uses TRBV25-1 and TRBJ1-2; no reliable D call. Trimming stripped 7 bases from V and 1 base from J, with 13 bases between. Per the germline V gene, CDR1 is MGHDK and CDR2 is SYGVNS. The CDR3 is made up of 14 amino acids. CDR3: CASNSIRVNYGYTF. The CDR3 DNA follows: TGTGCCAGCAACTCGATTCGGGTTAACTATGGCTACACCTTC.

The gene calls are TRBV19 and TRBJ2-2, with 8 bases aligning to TRBD1. The CDR3 sequence is 15 residues long. Germline CDR1 and CDR2: LNHDA and SQIVND (reference sequence). The V gene end was trimmed by 6 bases and the J gene end by 1 base; junction bases not matched to a gene: 4. CDR3 nucleotides: TGTGCCAGTAGCGACAGGGGAATGAACACCGGGGAGCTGTTTTTT. It yields the protein CASSDRGMNTGELFF.

This clone was picked up one time. This chain uses TRBV9 with TRBJ2-1, with 9 bases identical to TRBD2. The CDR3 consists of 13 residues. J lost 6 bases, V lost 5 bases, and 3 bases had no gene match. Per the germline V gene, CDR1 is SGDLS and CDR2 is YYNGEE. The CDR3, as DNA: TGTGCCAGCAGTTTAGCGGGAGCCAATGAGCAGTTCTTC. Translation gives CASSLAGANEQFF.

This clone was seen once. This chain links TRBV7-9 with TRBJ1-2, with TRBD1 identical over 7 bases. The CDR3 is 15 residues long. Looked up from germline, CDR1 is SEHNR and CDR2 is FQNEAQ (reference sequence). V lost 4 bases and J lost 3; bases outside the gene matches: 8. The CDR3 sequence: CASSYATGVHYGYTF. The CDR3 DNA is TGTGCCAGCAGCTACGCCACAGGGGTACACTATGGCTACACCTTC.

The DNA of the CDR3 is TGTGCCAGCAGTCCAAAGACTAGCGGGAGAGACACCGGGGAGCTGTTTTTT. Amino acid sequence: CASSPKTSGRDTGELFF. This chain connects TRBV27 to TRBJ2-2, with 12 bases matching TRBD2. V lost 5 bases and J lost 3; bases outside the gene matches: 7. CDR1 is MNHEY and CDR2 is SMNVEV in the germline V gene (reference sequence). The CDR3 has 17 amino acids.

The rearrangement uses TRBV5-1 and TRBJ1-2; 7 positions match TRBD1. Trimming cost V 0 bases and J 1 base; bases outside gene matches: 15. The CDR3 totals 19 residues. Looked up from germline, CDR1 is SGHRS and CDR2 is YFSETQ. CDR3 DNA sequence: TGCGCCAGCAGCTTGGAGCTAGGGACAGCGGAGAAACTTAACTATGGCTACACCTTC. This encodes CASSLELGTAEKLNYGYTF.

The chain couples TRBV9 to TRBJ1-1, with a possible D match to TRBD1 (5 bases). Trimming pared 3 bases from V and 0 bases from J, leaving 21 bases between. This CDR3 region has 18 residues. Germline V gene lookup returns CDR1 SGDLS and CDR2 YYNGEE. Here the CDR3 DNA reads TGTGCCAGCAGCGCGTTCCCCGGGGGTTCGGACATGAACACTGAAGCTTTCTTT. Its protein product is CASSAFPGGSDMNTEAFF.